A single sample gave rise to the 8 T cell receptor beta chains below, sequenced in a study of cytomegalovirus exposure and HLA in healthy donors. Both 60 Vbeta primers and 13 Jbeta primers went into the PCR. Assay used: immunoSEQ multiplex PCR; TCRdb lists only in-frame clones, some missing. In the table there are around 140,000 clones, about four fifths of which are singletons. Sequencing was carried out using PBMCs. Source of these receptors: a male donor in good health and CMV-seronegative.

This chain connects TRBV15 to TRBJ2-2; 7 bases are a match to TRBD2. V shed 7 bases, J shed 6 bases, and the junction held 5 bases outside the gene matches. The length of the CDR3 is 13 residues. Germline V gene lookup returns CDR1 LNHNV and CDR2 YYDKDF (reference sequence). The CDR3: CATNLGGAGELFF. CDR3 bases: TGTGCCACCAACCTTGGGGGGGCCGGGGAGCTGTTTTTT.

The rearrangement links TRBV12-5 to TRBJ1-5, with D perhaps TRBD1 (6 bases). In germline, CDR1 is LGHNT, CDR2 FRNRAP. V was pared by 6 bases and J by 3 bases, with 9 bases between. This CDR3 is built from 13 residues. This chain's CDR3 is CASGDSNNQPQHF. The DNA of the CDR3 is TGTGCTAGTGGGGACAGCAACAATCAGCCCCAGCATTTT.

The chain combines TRBV5-5 with TRBJ2-7; weak D call: TRBD1 (6 bases). Trimming removed 0 bases from V and 5 bases from J, with 12 bases in between. The CDR3 spans 14 residues. From germline, CDR1 is SGHKS and CDR2 YYEKEE (reference sequence). In DNA form, the CDR3 reads TGTGCCAGCAGCTTGGAGTGGACAGTGAACGAGCAGTACTTC. Its protein is CASSLEWTVNEQYF.

On this clone: Other nucleotide sequences from this sample produce the same CDR3. The rearrangement uses TRBV10-3 and TRBJ2-5; 9 bases are a match to TRBD2. This CDR3 is 18 amino acids long. The V gene's germline CDR1 is ENHRY and CDR2 SYGVKD. The ends lost 6 bases at V and 5 bases at J; junction bases unmatched: 19. This chain's CDR3 is CAIRTGAVAGVSGETQYF. The CDR3 DNA follows: TGTGCCATCAGAACCGGGGCGGTAGCGGGGGTCTCAGGGGAGACCCAGTACTTC.

This clone was counted once. V gene TRBV14 combines with J gene TRBJ1-1; tentative D call: TRBD1 (5 bases). Trimming cost V 7 bases and J 1 base, with 10 bases left between them. This CDR3 comprises 13 residues. Germline loops: CDR1 SGHDN, CDR2 FVKESK. The CDR3: CASTTGANTEAFF. The CDR3 DNA sequence: TGTGCCAGCACCACAGGTGCGAACACTGAAGCTTTCTTT. Combining the CDR3 with reference TRBV14 and TRBJ1-1 gives the whole variable domain EAGVTQFPSHSVIEKGQTVTLRCDPISGHDNLYWYRRVMGKEIKFLLHFVKESKQDESGMPNNRFLAERTGGTYSTLKVQPAELEDSGVYFCASTTGANTEAFFGQGTRLTVV.

The rearrangement links TRBV6-1 to TRBJ1-2, with 10 bases that match TRBD1. This CDR3 has 19 amino acids. The V gene end was trimmed by 2 bases and the J gene end by 3 bases; junction bases not matched to a gene: 15. CDR1 is MNHNS and CDR2 is SASEGT in the germline V gene. This chain's CDR3 is CASSEPRGTGDIGDYGYTF. In DNA, the CDR3 is TGTGCCAGCAGTGAACCCCGGGGGACAGGGGACATAGGGGACTATGGCTACACCTTC.

V usage is TRBV19 and J usage is TRBJ1-6; no firm D call. Germline V gene data show CDR1 as LNHDA and CDR2 as SQIVND (reference sequence). This CDR3 is built from 17 residues. V was cut by 6 bases and J by 3 bases, with 18 bases left in between. The DNA for the CDR3 is TGTGCCAGTAGGGGGAGAGGGCCCGAAAGCTATAATTCACCCCTCCACTTT. Its translation: CASRGRGPESYNSPLHF. The full variable domain, in which reference TRBV19 and TRBJ1-6 provide the parts outside the CDR3, is DGGITQSPKYLFRKEGQNVTLSCEQNLNHDAMYWYRQDPGQGLRLIYYSQIVNDFQKGDIAEGYSVSREKKESFPLTVTSAQKNPTAFYLCASRGRGPESYNSPLHFGNGTRLTVT.

The chain carries TRBV14 and TRBJ1-1; D gene ambiguous. The germline V gene encodes CDR1 SGHDN and CDR2 FVKESK. The CDR3 is 14 residues long. V gave up 4 bases and J gave up 4 bases, with 13 bases separating them. CDR3 residues: CASSRGGRTTEAFF. The CDR3 bases are TGTGCCAGCAGCCGGGGAGGGAGGACCACTGAAGCTTTCTTT.